The 21 T cell receptor beta chains below come from one sample, sequenced in a study of T cell changes during pregnancy in multiple sclerosis (dated by TCRdb to about 2019). Preparation of the library involved the immunoSEQ multiplex PCR assay. TCRdb obtained this table from immuneACCESS and retained in-frame rearrangements with V and J assigned. These tables miss some clones; where compared with another copy, unresolved V genes account for less than half of the shortfall, and the remainder is unexplained. For this sample the table gives 60,000 to 85,000 clones, of which around 90% were detected only once. Roughly 2.1% of the sample rests with the top ten. Source: peripheral blood, taken in the first trimester of pregnancy. Receptor source: a female donor with multiple sclerosis, enrolled in a pregnancy study.

This clone was seen only once. The chain uses TRBV7-9 and TRBJ1-1, with D possibly matching TRBD1 (6 bases). Looked up from germline, CDR1 is SEHNR and CDR2 is FQNEAQ (reference sequence). The CDR3 consists of 15 residues. V was shortened by 2 bases and J by 2 bases, with 12 bases between the two germline ends. Here the CDR3 reads CASSLPTGLNTEAFF. The CDR3 DNA reads TGTGCCAGCAGCTTACCGACAGGACTTAACACTGAAGCTTTCTTT.

The V gene is TRBV5-1, the J gene TRBJ1-1, with TRBD1 identical over 9 bases. Germline V gene data show CDR1 as SGHRS and CDR2 as YFSETQ. V gave up 3 bases and J gave up 6 bases; unmatched junction bases: 9. The CDR3 has 15 residues. The CDR3 nucleotides are TGCGCCAGCAGCTCCTCCGGGACAGGGTTCGCTGAAGCTTTCTTT. Translated, it gives CASSSSGTGFAEAFF.

This chain connects TRBV5-8 to TRBJ1-1; D might be TRBD1 (5 bases). Germline V gene data show CDR1 as SGHTS and CDR2 as YDEGEE. CDR3 length: 12 amino acids. V was pared by 4 bases and J by 10 bases, with 14 bases between. The CDR3 is CASSPTEWRAFF. DNA for the CDR3: TGTGCCAGCAGCCCGACAGAATGGCGAGCTTTCTTT.

The chain employs TRBV10-3 and TRBJ1-1; unclear D gene. CDR3 length: 15 amino acids. The germline V gene has CDR1 ENHRY and CDR2 SYGVKD. The V end was cut by 3 bases, the J end by 5 bases, with 16 bases between. CDR3 loop: CAISESRSSGTEAFF. The CDR3 DNA is TGTGCCATCAGTGAAAGCCGGTCCTCGGGGACTGAAGCTTTCTTT.

This sequence joins TRBV6-5 and TRBJ2-3, with 7 bases matching TRBD2. This CDR3 has 16 amino acids. Germline V gives CDR1 MNHEY, CDR2 SVGAGI. With 2 bases clipped from V and 1 base from J, the junction kept 6 bases outside the gene matches. CDR3 bases: TGTGCCAGCAGTTACGGGGGAGGGCCGGGCACAGATACGCAGTATTTT. Translation: CASSYGGGPGTDTQYF.

The chain's CDR3 is CAISPRQPATNEKLFF. DNA for the CDR3: TGTGCCATCAGCCCGAGACAGCCTGCAACTAATGAAAAACTGTTTTTT. The genes are TRBV10-3 and TRBJ1-4; D may be TRBD1 (5 bases). The ends were cut back, 6 bases at V and 0 bases at J, with 14 bases in the middle. Germline CDR1 and CDR2: ENHRY and SYGVKD. This CDR3 contains 16 residues.

The V call is TRBV7-9, the J call TRBJ2-3; TRBD1 matches at 9 bases. The length of the CDR3 is 16 residues. Germline V gives CDR1 SEHNR, CDR2 FQNEAQ (reference sequence). V shed 4 bases and J 5 bases; nucleotides not matched to a gene: 10. CDR3 DNA sequence: TGTGCCAGCAGCTCGGGACAGGGTTCATTCAAAGATACGCAGTATTTT. Translated, it gives CASSSGQGSFKDTQYF. Together with reference TRBV7-9 and TRBJ2-3, the CDR3 gives the full variable domain: DTGVSQNPRHKITKRGQNVTFRCDPISEHNRLYWYRQTLGQGPEFLTYFQNEAQLEKSRLLSDRFSAERPKGSFSTLEIQRTEQGDSAMYLCASSSGQGSFKDTQYFGPGTRLTVL.

This clone was seen a single time. This chain joins TRBV6-1 and TRBJ2-7, with 9 bases lining up with TRBD1. Trimming cost V 4 bases and J 1 base; bases outside gene matches: 8. CDR1 is MNHNS, CDR2 SASEGT, per germline. There are 16 residues in the CDR3. The CDR3 nucleotides read TGTGCCAGCAGTGCGGGACAGGGAGAAGGGTCCTACGAGCAGTACTTC. As protein: CASSAGQGEGSYEQYF.

The chain recombines TRBV23-1 with TRBJ1-5; maybe TRBD1 (5 bases). TRBV23-1 is identified as an open reading frame with a role that is uncertain. The CDR3 covers 17 residues. The V gene lost 2 bases and the J gene lost 4 bases, with 18 bases spanning the gap. CDR3 sequence reads: CASSQPPLQGNNQPQHF. In DNA form, the CDR3 reads TGCGCCAGCAGTCAACCCCCGCTCCAGGGTAATAATCAGCCCCAGCATTTT.

This clone was seen a handful of times. The V gene is TRBV4-1, the J gene TRBJ1-1, with D perhaps matching TRBD1 (6 bases). The germline V gene has CDR1 MGHRA and CDR2 YSYEKL. V shed 3 bases and J shed 4 bases, with 15 bases lying between them. CDR3 length: 15 residues. CDR3 in amino acids: CASSQAGVRFTEAFF. The CDR3 coding sequence is TGCGCCAGCAGCCAGGCAGGGGTTCGGTTCACTGAAGCTTTCTTT.

The CDR3 DNA reads as TGTGCCAGTAGTACGTCACCGGGACAGACCCATGGCTACACCTTC. Protein product: CASSTSPGQTHGYTF. This chain uses TRBV19 with TRBJ1-2, with 7 bases aligning to TRBD1. The CDR3 runs to 15 residues. CDR1 and CDR2 from the germline V gene are LNHDA and SQIVND (reference sequence). Trimming cost V 4 bases and J 6 bases; bases outside gene matches: 11.

V and J are TRBV19 and TRBJ1-5; the D gene is possibly TRBD1 (5 bases). CDR1 and CDR2 from the germline V gene are LNHDA and SQIVND (reference sequence). The CDR3 covers 15 residues. V was pared by 5 bases and J by 7 bases, with 18 bases between. CDR3 in DNA: TGTGCCAGTAGTCCTTACAGGCAATCAAGCCAGCCCCAGCATTTT. Its translation: CASSPYRQSSQPQHF.

The chain employs TRBV27 and TRBJ1-1; D remains unclear. Germline V CDR1 and CDR2: MNHEY, SMNVEV (reference sequence). Between the trimmed V and J ends, which lost 0 bases and 7 bases, there was a span of 12 bases. The CDR3 consists of 14 residues. The CDR3: CASSLSQTRSEAFF. The DNA for the CDR3 is TGTGCCAGCAGTTTATCACAGACTAGGAGTGAAGCTTTCTTT.

The chain uses TRBV18 and TRBJ2-5; no reliable D call. Trimming shortened V by 0 bases and J by 4 bases, and 6 bases separated the two germline ends. Per the germline V gene, CDR1 is KGHSH and CDR2 is LQKENI. This CDR3 is built from 13 residues. The CDR3 is CASSPPPGETQYF. The CDR3 nucleotides read TGTGCCAGCTCACCACCGCCGGGAGAGACCCAGTACTTC. The full variable domain, completed using reference TRBV18 and TRBJ2-5, is NAGVMQNPRHLVRRRGQEARLRCSPMKGHSHVYWYRQLPEEGLKFMVYLQKENIIDESGMPKERFSAEFPKEGPSILRIQQVVRGDSAAYFCASSPPPGETQYFGPGTRLLVL.

The chain is built from TRBV9 and TRBJ1-5; 10 nucleotides agree with TRBD1. The CDR3 spans 17 residues. The V gene end was trimmed by 0 bases and the J gene end by 5 bases; junction bases not matched to a gene: 8. In germline, CDR1 is SGDLS, CDR2 YYNGEE. As DNA, the CDR3 is TGTGCCAGCAGCGTAGGTGGGACAGGGGCCGAGGATCAGCCCCAGCATTTT. Translated: CASSVGGTGAEDQPQHF.

The count of this clone is one. The chain links TRBV28 to TRBJ2-2, with D possibly matching TRBD2 (6 bases). The CDR3 is 15 amino acids. Between the trimmed V and J ends, which lost 2 bases and 1 base, there was a span of 8 bases. In germline, CDR1 is MDHEN, CDR2 SYDVKM. This CDR3 reads CASSLGGMNTGELFF. The DNA of the CDR3 is TGTGCCAGCAGTTTAGGAGGGATGAACACCGGGGAGCTGTTTTTT.

The table lists this clone with a count of one. The chain recombines TRBV29-1 with TRBJ2-2; a weak D match, TRBD1 (6 bases). The length of the CDR3 is 14 residues. The germline CDR1 and CDR2 sequences are SQVTM and ANQGSEA. Deletions cut 0 bases from V and 2 bases from J, with 7 bases between. CDR3 coding DNA: TGCAGCGTTGAAGAGGACAGTAACACCGGGGAGCTGTTTTTT. This encodes CSVEEDSNTGELFF.

The CDR3 loop is CASSLGTVQSNQPQHF. In nucleotides, the CDR3 is TGTGCCAGCAGCTTGGGAACAGTCCAGAGCAATCAGCCCCAGCATTTT. The rearrangement uses TRBV5-8 and TRBJ1-5; D is ambiguous. The germline V and J ends were trimmed by 0 bases and 1 base, with 11 bases remaining between them. Germline V gene data show CDR1 as SGHTS and CDR2 as YDEGEE. This CDR3 has 16 residues.

The V and J genes are TRBV2 and TRBJ2-4; tentatively, D is TRBD1 (5 bases). This CDR3 contains 14 residues. The germline V gene has CDR1 SNHLY and CDR2 FYNNEI. Trimming removed 6 bases at V and 3 bases at J, with 12 bases between. CDR3 loop: CASSLQAVKNIQYF. The CDR3 nucleotides are TGTGCCAGCAGCCTACAGGCAGTCAAAAACATTCAGTACTTC.

This chain joins TRBV9 and TRBJ2-1; 12 nucleotides align to TRBD2. This CDR3 contains 16 residues. Trimming took 3 bases from V and 8 from J; bases not matched to a gene: 9. CDR1 is SGDLS and CDR2 is YYNGEE in the germline V gene. The CDR3: CASSAPPGTSGYEQFF. The CDR3 DNA sequence: TGTGCCAGCAGCGCTCCCCCTGGGACTAGCGGGTATGAGCAGTTCTTC. The full variable domain, with the rest looked up from reference TRBV9 and TRBJ2-1, is DSGVTQTPKHLITATGQRVTLRCSPRSGDLSVYWYQQSLDQGLQFLIQYYNGEERAKGNILERFSAQQFPDLHSELNLSSLELGDSALYFCASSAPPGTSGYEQFFGPGTRLTVL.

The chain combines TRBV19 with TRBJ1-1; D perhaps matches TRBD1 (6 bases). Germline V CDR1 and CDR2: LNHDA, SQIVND (reference sequence). V was shortened by 3 bases and J by 3 bases, with 14 bases between the two germline ends. The CDR3 sequence is 15 residues long. For the CDR3, the DNA is TGTGCCAGTAGTATCCAGGGGTGGTCGGACACTGAAGCTTTCTTT. Its translation: CASSIQGWSDTEAFF.